The 30 T cell receptor beta chains given below trace back to one sample, sequenced in a study of blood T cell repertoires in COVID-19. Assay: immunoSEQ multiplex PCR; the TCRdb copy retains only in-frame clones and omits some. This table has approximately 13,000 clones, about 90% appearing once. Source material: peripheral blood. Receptor source: a human donor in a cohort sampled during active COVID-19.

In this sample, this clone turned up once. The junction shows a germline mismatch at one end, possibly a read error. The chain links TRBV7-9 to TRBJ2-7; the D is unclear. The CDR3 contains 15 residues. In germline, CDR1 is SEHNR, CDR2 FQNEAQ (reference sequence). CDR3 DNA: TGTGCCAGCACCTTAGGTGCTCCTAGCTCCTACGAGCAGTACTTC. It translates to CASTLGAPSSYEQYF.

The chain has TRBV27 and TRBJ2-2; 8 bases line up with TRBD2. Germline V gene sequence: CDR1 MNHEY, CDR2 SMNVEV (reference sequence). This CDR3 has 15 residues. J gave up 7 bases and V 3 bases, and 7 bases lay outside the gene matches. CDR3 nucleotides: TGTGCCAGCAGTTTTCCAGCGGGAGCGAGCGGGGAGCTGTTTTTT. This sequence encodes CASSFPAGASGELFF.

This clone came up once. This chain connects TRBV7-6 to TRBJ2-1, with 8 bases aligning to TRBD1. Trimming cost V 4 bases and J 4 bases; bases outside gene matches: 6. The CDR3 has 15 residues. Germline V gene lookup returns CDR1 SGHVS and CDR2 FNYEAQ. CDR3 region: CASSSTGQAYNEQFF. The CDR3 coding sequence is TGTGCCAGCAGCTCGACGGGACAGGCTTACAATGAGCAGTTCTTC.

CDR3 protein: CASTRRLAGHIQYF. The CDR3 DNA sequence: TGTGCCAGCACCCGCCGGCTAGCGGGGCACATTCAGTACTTC. This sequence joins TRBV7-8 and TRBJ2-4, with 9 bases aligning to TRBD2. The CDR3 runs 14 residues. J lost 8 bases, V lost 7 bases, and 9 bases had no gene match. Germline CDR1 is SGHVS and CDR2 is FQNEAQ.

This clone was found a few times. The chain uses TRBV5-8 and TRBJ1-2; the match to TRBD1 covers 7 bases. The V segment lost 3 bases and the J segment 5 bases; nucleotides outside the gene matches: 4. The CDR3 is 13 amino acids. Germline CDR1 SGHTS, CDR2 YDEGEE. CDR3 sequence: CASSSQGYYGYTF. The DNA of the CDR3 is TGTGCCAGCAGCTCACAGGGGTATTATGGCTACACCTTC.

The chain joins TRBV7-2 to TRBJ2-2, with TRBD2 matching 9 bases. Unmatched junction bases numbered 11, after V lost 3 bases and J lost 6 bases. Germline V gene lookup returns CDR1 SGHTA and CDR2 FQGNSA. The CDR3 has 17 residues. For the CDR3, the DNA is TGTGCCAGCAGCTTGGTCTCCCAGCGGGGGGTTCCCGGGGAGCTGTTTTTT. Translated: CASSLVSQRGVPGELFF.

This clone has just one count. This chain connects TRBV6-5 to TRBJ2-7; 7 bases align to TRBD1. The germline V gene encodes CDR1 MNHEY and CDR2 SVGAGI. J lost 2 bases, V lost 5 bases, and 9 bases had no gene match. The CDR3 has 15 amino acids. Here the CDR3 DNA reads TGTGCCAGCAGTAGTACGAGACAGGGCCCCTACGAGCAGTACTTC. It encodes CASSSTRQGPYEQYF.

J is TRBJ2-1 and V is TRBV3-1 (or the pseudogene TRBV3-2); 16 bases agree with TRBD2. This CDR3 contains 21 residues. Trimming took 4 bases from V and 6 from J; bases not matched to a gene: 18. Germline CDR1 reads LGHDT; CDR2 reads YNNKEL (reference sequence). DNA for the CDR3: TGTGCCAGCAGCCTAACCGGGACAGGAGGGACTAGCGGGGGGGCAGGCAATGAGCAGTTCTTC. It encodes CASSLTGTGGTSGGAGNEQFF.

V and J are TRBV10-3 and TRBJ2-2; 9 bases map to TRBD1. Per the germline V gene, CDR1 is ENHRY and CDR2 is SYGVKD. This CDR3 has 15 residues. V dropped 10 bases and J dropped 3; count of bases not matched to a gene: 9. In DNA, the CDR3 is TGTGCCACCGGAGACGGGACAGGGTACACCGGGGAGCTGTTTTTT. Translated: CATGDGTGYTGELFF.

V gene TRBV7-8 combines with J gene TRBJ2-5; 13 positions agree with TRBD2. This CDR3 has 16 residues. Trimming took 5 bases from V and 5 from J; bases not matched to a gene: 8. Germline CDR1 SGHVS, CDR2 FQNEAQ. The CDR3 nucleotides read TGTGCCAGCAGCGCCCGACTAGCGGGGGGCCAGGAGACCCAGTACTTC. This translates into CASSARLAGGQETQYF.

Only one count was recorded for this clone. The V and J genes are TRBV3-1 (or the pseudogene TRBV3-2) and TRBJ1-1; 9 bases line up with TRBD1. The germline gives CDR1 LGHDT, CDR2 YNNKEL (reference sequence). This CDR3 has 15 amino acids. After removal of 6 bases from V and 7 bases from J, the junction contained 12 bases not matched to a gene. The CDR3: CASRGMTGGLDEAFF. The CDR3 nucleotides read TGTGCCAGCAGGGGAATGACAGGGGGATTGGATGAAGCTTTCTTT.

The chain combines TRBV28 with TRBJ1-4; 9 nucleotides line up with TRBD1. Germline V gene lookup returns CDR1 MDHEN and CDR2 SYDVKM. The junction had 11 bases not matched to a gene; V was cut back by 5 bases and J by 10 bases. CDR3 size: 15 residues. In DNA form, the CDR3 reads TGTGCCAGCAGTCTCCAGGGACAGGGTGTTGGAAAACTGTTTTTT. It yields the protein CASSLQGQGVGKLFF.

This clone was counted a single time. The rearrangement joins TRBV27 to TRBJ1-3; 8 bases align to TRBD1. Per germline, CDR1 MNHEY and CDR2 SMNVEV (reference sequence). The CDR3 covers 17 residues. J gave up 0 bases and V 5 bases, and 9 bases lay outside the gene matches. The CDR3 protein is CASSPRTGWDSGNTIYF. As DNA, the CDR3 is TGTGCCAGCAGTCCCCGGACAGGGTGGGACTCTGGAAACACCATATATTTT.

The chain has TRBV2 and TRBJ1-1, with D possibly TRBD1 on 6 matching bases. CDR1 and CDR2 (germline): SNHLY, FYNNEI. The CDR3 has 13 residues. V dropped 10 bases and J dropped 5 bases, with 17 bases sitting between them. The DNA of the CDR3 is TGTGCCACCGAGGGAGGGGGACGGACTGAAGCTTTCTTT. Protein: CATEGGGRTEAFF.

The CDR3 DNA is TGTGCCAGCAGCTTCGGACAGGGGCTATCCTACGAGCAGTACTTC. This encodes CASSFGQGLSYEQYF. The chain employs TRBV11-2 and TRBJ2-7; 9 bases match TRBD1. After removal of 3 bases from V and 1 base from J, the junction contained 4 bases not matched to a gene. This CDR3 has 15 amino acids. The germline V gene encodes CDR1 SGHAT and CDR2 FQNNGV.

The chain carries TRBV5-1 and TRBJ2-3; D gene unclear. Germline CDR1 reads SGHRS; CDR2 reads YFSETQ. CDR3 length equals 12 residues. Trimming stripped 3 bases from V and 6 bases from J, with 8 bases between. The CDR3 loop reads CASSSPSDTQYF. The CDR3 DNA follows: TGCGCCAGCAGCTCTCCGAGCGATACGCAGTATTTT.

V usage is TRBV7-8 and J usage is TRBJ2-3, with a possible D match to TRBD1 (6 bases). Germline lookup yields CDR1 SGHVS and CDR2 FQNEAQ. The CDR3 length is 16 residues. V was pared by 5 bases and J by 0 bases, with 15 bases between. This chain's CDR3 is CASSRSGTPSTDTQYF. In nucleotides, the CDR3 is TGTGCCAGCAGCCGATCCGGGACACCGAGCACAGATACGCAGTATTTT.

The chain has TRBV5-1 and TRBJ1-1; the D is unclear. The CDR3 extends over 13 amino acids. The germline V gene has CDR1 SGHRS and CDR2 YFSETQ. V shed 3 bases and J shed 1 base, with 7 bases lying between them. CDR3 sequence (DNA): TGCGCCAGCAGCTGGGCAGAGAACACTGAAGCTTTCTTT. It yields the protein CASSWAENTEAFF.

The V call is TRBV5-4, the J call TRBJ1-1; D gene unclear. The CDR3 length is 15 residues. Between the trimmed V and J ends, which lost 2 bases and 5 bases, there was a span of 16 bases. Germline loops: CDR1 SGHNT, CDR2 YYREEE (reference sequence). For the CDR3, the DNA is TGTGCCAGCAGCTTTGATACGGGAATGTCTACTGAAGCTTTCTTT. Amino acids: CASSFDTGMSTEAFF.

The chain joins TRBV5-6 to TRBJ2-3, with D possibly matching TRBD1 (6 bases). Looked up from germline, CDR1 is SGHDT and CDR2 is YYEEEE. Deletions cut 2 bases from V and 3 bases from J, with 10 bases between. The CDR3 runs to 14 residues. The CDR3 sequence: CASSFLRGTDTQYF. In DNA, the CDR3 is TGTGCCAGCAGCTTTCTGAGGGGGACAGATACGCAGTATTTT.

The chain recombines TRBV4-2 with TRBJ2-1; TRBD2 aligns across 10 bases. From germline, CDR1 is LGHNA and CDR2 YNFKEQ. V lost 4 bases, J lost 3 bases, and 9 bases stayed unmatched. This CDR3 has 17 amino acids. The CDR3 loop reads CASSPYLSGGLYNEQFF. CDR3 sequence (DNA): TGTGCCAGCAGCCCCTATCTTAGCGGGGGGCTCTACAATGAGCAGTTCTTC.

The rearrangement joins TRBV6-5 to TRBJ2-7, with 8 positions matching TRBD1. The J segment lost 5 bases and the V segment lost 6 bases, leaving 9 bases of the junction unmatched. Looked up from germline, CDR1 is MNHEY and CDR2 is SVGAGI. The CDR3 is made up of 14 amino acids. In nucleotides, the CDR3 is TGTGCCAGCAGAACCCCCGGACAGGGTAACGAGCAGTACTTC. Amino acid sequence: CASRTPGQGNEQYF.

This clone appeared once. This chain joins TRBV6-5 and TRBJ1-2; possible D gene TRBD1, 6 bases. Germline V CDR1 and CDR2: MNHEY, SVGAGI. Trimming left V 5 bases short and J 4 bases short, with 11 bases between. CDR3 length equals 13 residues. In nucleotides, the CDR3 is TGTGCCAGCAGTATGGACAGCATCTATGGCTACACCTTC. This codes for CASSMDSIYGYTF.

V usage is TRBV28 and J usage is TRBJ1-4, with D possibly matching TRBD1 (6 bases). CDR3 length: 16 residues. Trimming took off 6 bases at V and 3 bases at J, with 17 bases between the two ends. Germline-derived CDR1 and CDR2 are MDHEN and SYDVKM. For the CDR3, the DNA is TGTGCCAGCAGCCCAGGGAATACAGGGCCTAATGAAAAACTGTTTTTT. This encodes CASSPGNTGPNEKLFF.

The genes are TRBV6-5 and TRBJ1-2, with TRBD1 matching 9 bases. The CDR3 spans 13 residues. Germline CDR1 and CDR2: MNHEY and SVGAGI. V shed 7 bases, J shed 5 bases, and the junction held 5 bases outside the gene matches. The CDR3 DNA reads TGTGCCAGCACTGCGGGGACAGGGTATGGCTACACCTTC. The encoded protein is CASTAGTGYGYTF.

The chain joins TRBV4-1 to TRBJ2-7, with 11 bases fitting TRBD2. The V gene end was trimmed by 0 bases and the J gene end by 4 bases; junction bases not matched to a gene: 5. The CDR3 sequence is 16 residues long. Germline loops: CDR1 MGHRA, CDR2 YSYEKL. The CDR3 nucleotides are TGCGCCAGCAGCCAAGATCCTAGCGGGAGGACGTACGAGCAGTACTTC. Translation gives CASSQDPSGRTYEQYF.

J is TRBJ1-1 and V is TRBV19, with a tentative D call TRBD1 (5 bases). From germline, CDR1 is LNHDA and CDR2 SQIVND (reference sequence). V shed 5 bases and J shed 5 bases, with 15 bases lying between them. The CDR3 runs to 14 residues. CDR3 region: CASSGWDGGTEAFF. The CDR3 bases are TGTGCCAGTAGTGGTTGGGATGGGGGGACTGAAGCTTTCTTT.

The chain uses TRBV6-5 and TRBJ2-3; no clear D. Germline V gene lookup returns CDR1 MNHEY and CDR2 SVGAGI. Trimming cost V 2 bases and J 0 bases, with 6 bases left between them. The CDR3 covers 14 residues. The CDR3 DNA sequence: TGTGCCAGCAGTTACCCCGGTAGCACAGATACGCAGTATTTT. As protein: CASSYPGSTDTQYF.

J is TRBJ1-1 and V is TRBV5-5; 9 nucleotides match TRBD1. This CDR3 is built from 15 residues. Germline trimming cut 2 bases from V and 7 bases from J; bases unmatched to any gene: 9. Germline lookup yields CDR1 SGHKS and CDR2 YYEKEE (reference sequence). The CDR3 sequence: CASSFTGGADIEAFF. As DNA, the CDR3 is TGTGCCAGCAGCTTTACAGGGGGCGCTGACATTGAAGCTTTCTTT.

This sequence joins TRBV5-1 and TRBJ1-2; perhaps TRBD1 as D (5 bases). Germline V gene data show CDR1 as SGHRS and CDR2 as YFSETQ. CDR3 length: 14 amino acids. The V and J ends lost 4 bases and 4 bases respectively, with 14 bases between them. The CDR3 nucleotides read TGCGCCAGCAGCGGCCTAGGGGAGGGCTATGGCTACACCTTC. Translated, it gives CASSGLGEGYGYTF.